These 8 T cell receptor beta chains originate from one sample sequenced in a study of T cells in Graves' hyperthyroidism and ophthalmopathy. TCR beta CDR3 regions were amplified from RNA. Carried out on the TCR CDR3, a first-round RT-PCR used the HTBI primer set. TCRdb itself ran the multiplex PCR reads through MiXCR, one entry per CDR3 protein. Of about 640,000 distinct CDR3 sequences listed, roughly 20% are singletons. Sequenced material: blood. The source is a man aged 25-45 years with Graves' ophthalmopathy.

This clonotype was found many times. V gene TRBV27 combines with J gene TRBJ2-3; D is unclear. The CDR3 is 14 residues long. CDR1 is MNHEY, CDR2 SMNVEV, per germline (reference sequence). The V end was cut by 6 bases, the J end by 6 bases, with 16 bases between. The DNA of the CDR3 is TGTGCCAGCAGAAGAAAGGCTAGTGGGGATACGCAGTATTTT. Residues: CASRRKASGDTQYF.

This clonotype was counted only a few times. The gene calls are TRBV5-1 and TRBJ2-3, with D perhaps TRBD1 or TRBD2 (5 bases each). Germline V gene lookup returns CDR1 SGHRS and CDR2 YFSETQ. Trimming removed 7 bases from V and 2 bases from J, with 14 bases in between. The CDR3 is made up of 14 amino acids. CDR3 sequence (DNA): TGCGCCAGCGGTGGGACCAGTCTCACAGATACGCAGTATTTT. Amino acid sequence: CASGGTSLTDTQYF.

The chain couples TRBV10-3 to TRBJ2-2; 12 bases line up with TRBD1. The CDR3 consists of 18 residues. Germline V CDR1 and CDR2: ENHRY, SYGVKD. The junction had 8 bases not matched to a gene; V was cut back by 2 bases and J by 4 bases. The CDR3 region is CAISEQGTGGRVTGELFF. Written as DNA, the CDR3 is TGTGCCATCAGTGAGCAGGGGACAGGGGGCCGCGTCACCGGGGAGCTGTTTTTT.

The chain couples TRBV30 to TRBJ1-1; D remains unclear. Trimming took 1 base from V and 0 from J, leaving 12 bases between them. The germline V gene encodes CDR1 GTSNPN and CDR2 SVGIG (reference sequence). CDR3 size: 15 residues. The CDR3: CAWSEGGGLNTEAFF. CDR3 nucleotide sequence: TGTGCCTGGAGTGAAGGTGGAGGGCTGAACACTGAAGCTTTCTTT.

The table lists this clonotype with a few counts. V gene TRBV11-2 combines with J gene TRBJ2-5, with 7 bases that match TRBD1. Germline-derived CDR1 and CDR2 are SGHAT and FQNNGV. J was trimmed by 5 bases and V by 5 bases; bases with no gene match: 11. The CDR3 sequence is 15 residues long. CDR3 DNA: TGTGCCAGCAGCCCAGGGCAGACAGGGTGGGAGACCCAGTACTTC. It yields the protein CASSPGQTGWETQYF.

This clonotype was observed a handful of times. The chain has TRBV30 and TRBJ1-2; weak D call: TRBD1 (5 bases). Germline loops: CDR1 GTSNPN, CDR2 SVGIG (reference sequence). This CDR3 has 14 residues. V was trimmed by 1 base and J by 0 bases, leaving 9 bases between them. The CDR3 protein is CAWSEGTANYGYTF. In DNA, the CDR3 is TGTGCCTGGAGTGAAGGGACTGCTAACTATGGCTACACCTTC.

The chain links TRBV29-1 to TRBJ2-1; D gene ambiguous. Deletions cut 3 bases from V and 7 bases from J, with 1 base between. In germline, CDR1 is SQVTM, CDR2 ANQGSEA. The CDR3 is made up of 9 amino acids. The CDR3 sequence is CSVDNEQFF. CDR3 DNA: TGCAGCGTTGATAATGAGCAGTTCTTC.

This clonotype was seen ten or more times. The CDR3 here is CASSVGGGVNTEAFF. In DNA form, the CDR3 reads TGTGCCAGCAGCGTAGGGGGTGGTGTGAACACTGAAGCTTTCTTT. J is TRBJ1-1 and V is TRBV9; D is ambiguous. Germline V lookup: CDR1 SGDLS, CDR2 YYNGEE. CDR3 length equals 15 residues. Between the trimmed V and J ends, which lost 0 bases and 0 bases, there was a span of 9 bases.